These 6 T cell receptor beta chains share one sample of origin, sequenced in a study of cytomegalovirus exposure and HLA in healthy donors. PCR amplification relied on 60 Vbeta primers (plus 13 Jbeta primers). Only in-frame clones appear in the TCRdb table, and some are missing; sequencing was by immunoSEQ multiplex PCR. The sample has 150,000 to 180,000 clones; 65% to 85% are singletons. Specimen: PBMCs. The receptors were gathered from a woman between 35 and 50 years old in good health and CMV-seropositive.

The table lists this clone with a count of one. V gene TRBV30 combines with J gene TRBJ2-7, with TRBD2 matching over 8 bases. Germline-derived CDR1 and CDR2 are GTSNPN and SVGIG (reference sequence). J gave up 5 bases and V 2 bases, and 14 bases lay outside the gene matches. The CDR3 extends over 16 amino acids. The CDR3 DNA sequence: TGTGCCTGGAGTCGATCCTACTGGGGGCGGGAGGACGAGCAGTACTTC. This translates into CAWSRSYWGREDEQYF.

The CDR3, as DNA: TGTGCCAGCAGTATGATAGCTCCGGGCCCAGGGGGGTACGAGCAGTACTTC. Translated: CASSMIAPGPGGYEQYF. The chain has TRBV28 and TRBJ2-7; a weak D match, TRBD1 (7 bases). The CDR3 spans 17 residues. Per the germline V gene, CDR1 is MDHEN and CDR2 is SYDVKM. The ends were cut back, 5 bases at V and 4 bases at J, with 24 bases in the middle.

This clone has only one observation. The gene calls are TRBV9 and TRBJ1-5, with a tentative D call TRBD1 (6 bases). CDR3 size: 13 residues. In germline, CDR1 is SGDLS, CDR2 YYNGEE. V was clipped by 4 bases and J by 4 bases, with 9 bases between them. CDR3 loop: CASSRTVNQPQHF. The CDR3, as DNA: TGTGCCAGCAGCCGGACAGTAAATCAGCCCCAGCATTTT. Full variable domain (rest looked up from reference TRBV9 and TRBJ1-5): DSGVTQTPKHLITATGQRVTLRCSPRSGDLSVYWYQQSLDQGLQFLIQYYNGEERAKGNILERFSAQQFPDLHSELNLSSLELGDSALYFCASSRTVNQPQHFGDGTRLSIL.

DNA of the CDR3: TGTGCCAGCAGCTTGGATCCCGCGGGAGGGCCTCACGAGCAGTACTTC. Protein sequence: CASSLDPAGGPHEQYF. This sequence joins TRBV5-4 and TRBJ2-7; TRBD2 aligns across 9 bases. Germline values: CDR1 SGHNT, CDR2 YYREEE (reference sequence). Trimming removed 0 bases from V and 5 bases from J; junction bases left unmatched: 9. The CDR3 length is 16 residues. Combining the CDR3 with reference TRBV5-4 and TRBJ2-7 gives the whole variable domain ETGVTQSPTHLIKTRGQQVTLRCSSQSGHNTVSWYQQALGQGPQFIFQYYREEENGRGNFPPRFSGLQFPNYSSELNVNALELDDSALYLCASSLDPAGGPHEQYFGPGTRLTVT.

The chain couples TRBV28 to TRBJ2-7; TRBD1 matches 10 bases. The V and J ends lost 7 bases and 2 bases, in that order; junction bases with no gene match: 5. This CDR3 is built from 14 residues. Germline CDR1 and CDR2: MDHEN and SYDVKM. CDR3 in amino acids: CASKPGQGTYEQYF. The DNA for the CDR3 is TGTGCCAGCAAACCGGGACAGGGGACCTACGAGCAGTACTTC.

The V gene is TRBV29-1, the J gene TRBJ2-7; weak D call: TRBD2 (6 bases). The germline gives CDR1 SQVTM, CDR2 ANQGSEA. With 2 bases removed from V and 2 bases from J, the gap between germline ends came to 16 bases. The CDR3 spans 15 residues. Here the CDR3 reads CSVELQTSSTYEQYF. The CDR3 bases are TGCAGCGTTGAATTACAAACTAGCTCTACCTACGAGCAGTACTTC.